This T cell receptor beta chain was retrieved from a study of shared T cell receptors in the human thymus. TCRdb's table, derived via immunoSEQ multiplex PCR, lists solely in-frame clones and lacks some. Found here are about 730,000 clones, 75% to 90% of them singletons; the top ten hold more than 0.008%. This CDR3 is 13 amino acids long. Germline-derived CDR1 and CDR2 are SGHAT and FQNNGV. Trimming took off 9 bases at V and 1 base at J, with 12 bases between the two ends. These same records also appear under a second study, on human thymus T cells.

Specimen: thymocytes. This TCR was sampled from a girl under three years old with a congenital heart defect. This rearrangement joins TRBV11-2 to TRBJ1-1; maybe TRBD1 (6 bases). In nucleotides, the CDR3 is TGTGCCAGTAAGGGACAAAAGAACACTGAAGCTTTCTTT. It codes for CASKGQKNTEAFF. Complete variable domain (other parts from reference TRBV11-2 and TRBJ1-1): EAGVAQSPRYKIIEKRQSVAFWCNPISGHATLYWYQQILGQGPKLLIQFQNNGVVDDSQLPKDRFSAERLKGVDSTLKIQPAKLEDSAVYLCASKGQKNTEAFFGQGTRLTVV.